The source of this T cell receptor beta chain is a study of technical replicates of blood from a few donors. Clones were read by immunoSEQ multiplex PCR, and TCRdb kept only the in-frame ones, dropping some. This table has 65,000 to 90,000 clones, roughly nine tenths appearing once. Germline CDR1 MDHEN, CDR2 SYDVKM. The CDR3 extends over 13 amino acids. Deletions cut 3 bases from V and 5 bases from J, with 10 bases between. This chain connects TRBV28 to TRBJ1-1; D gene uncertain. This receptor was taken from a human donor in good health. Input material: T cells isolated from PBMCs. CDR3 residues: CASSLWRTTEAFF. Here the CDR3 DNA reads TGTGCCAGCAGTTTGTGGAGAACTACTGAAGCTTTCTTT.